These 21 T cell receptor beta chains originate from one sample sequenced in a study of CD8 T cells in Susac syndrome. Random hexamers were used to reverse transcribe an amount of about 0.45 to 1 ug RNA. Via MiXCR, TCRdb re-called the immunoSEQ multiplex PCR reads, giving one row per CDR3 protein. This table holds about 150,000 distinct CDR3 sequences, approximately 95% found once. The sample taken for sequencing was CD4+ T cells from PBMCs. Receptors were obtained from a human donor with Susac syndrome.

V and J are TRBV5-1 and TRBJ1-5; D is possibly TRBD1 (5 bases). Germline CDR1 reads SGHRS; CDR2 reads YFSETQ. The V gene lost 3 bases and the J gene lost 2 bases, with 9 bases spanning the gap. This CDR3 is built from 14 residues. The CDR3 DNA reads TGCGCCAGCAGCTCCGAAGGGGGCAATCAGCCCCAGCATTTT. Protein: CASSSEGGNQPQHF.

The CDR3 nucleotides read TGTGCCAGCAACCGGGACAGAAACTACGAGCAGTACTTC. Encoded protein: CASNRDRNYEQYF. The genes are TRBV2 and TRBJ2-7; 7 nucleotides agree with TRBD1. J lost 3 bases, V lost 7 bases, and 6 bases had no gene match. CDR1 SNHLY and CDR2 FYNNEI come from the germline V gene. This CDR3 is 13 amino acids long.

The chain recombines TRBV4-3 with TRBJ1-1; maybe TRBD1 (6 bases). Germline CDR1 reads LGHNA; CDR2 reads YSLEER. With 1 base removed from V and 1 base from J, the gap between germline ends came to 16 bases. This CDR3 contains 17 residues. The CDR3: CASSQGAGTGPNTEAFF. The CDR3 DNA sequence: TGCGCCAGCAGCCAAGGGGCGGGTACAGGGCCGAACACTGAAGCTTTCTTT.

Comments on this clonotype: A junction end diverges from the germline sequence, so it may reflect a read error. The rearrangement links TRBV9 to TRBJ2-5; 9 nucleotides line up with TRBD2. Per the germline V gene, CDR1 is SGDLS and CDR2 is YYNGEE. This CDR3 region has 12 residues. CDR3 DNA: TGTGCCAGCAGCGTAGATGCGGGGGGGCCAGTCTTC. It is translated as CASSVDAGGPVF. Full variable domain (missing parts from reference TRBV9 and TRBJ2-5): DSGVTQTPKHLITATGQRVTLRCSPRSGDLSVYWYQQSLDQGLQFLIQYYNGEERAKGNILERFSAQQFPDLHSELNLSSLELGDSALYFCASSVDAGGPVFGPGTRLLVL.

This clonotype was detected only once. The gene calls are TRBV18 and TRBJ2-7; D not resolved. The CDR3 length is 14 residues. V was clipped by 2 bases and J by 3 bases, with 11 bases between them. The germline V gene has CDR1 KGHSH and CDR2 LQKENI. The CDR3 region has the DNA TGTGCCAGCTCACCAGGGCAGATGGTCTACGAGCAGTACTTC. This gives the protein CASSPGQMVYEQYF.

This clonotype was seen a few times. The J gene is TRBJ2-5, the V gene TRBV5-4; D may match TRBD1 or TRBD2 (5 bases each). V lost 0 bases and J lost 0, with 6 bases in between. The CDR3 is made up of 14 amino acids. The germline V gene has CDR1 SGHNT and CDR2 YYREEE (reference sequence). The CDR3 sequence: CASSLGGNQETQYF. The CDR3 nucleotides are TGTGCCAGCAGCTTGGGGGGGAACCAAGAGACCCAGTACTTC. Looking up the rest from reference TRBV5-4 and TRBJ2-5 gives the full variable domain: ETGVTQSPTHLIKTRGQQVTLRCSSQSGHNTVSWYQQALGQGPQFIFQYYREEENGRGNFPPRFSGLQFPNYSSELNVNALELDDSALYLCASSLGGNQETQYFGPGTRLLVL.

This sequence joins TRBV5-1 and TRBJ2-7, with D tentatively TRBD1 or TRBD2 (5 bases each). Germline CDR1 and CDR2: SGHRS and YFSETQ. The CDR3 is 14 amino acids. Trimming pared 0 bases from V and 2 bases from J, leaving 9 bases between. CDR3: CASSLARGPYEQYF. CDR3 sequence (DNA): TGCGCCAGCAGCTTGGCCCGGGGACCCTACGAGCAGTACTTC.

The V call is TRBV2, the J call TRBJ2-5, with D perhaps TRBD1 (6 bases). The CDR3 runs 11 residues. V was trimmed by 4 bases and J by 12 bases, leaving 12 bases between them. CDR1 is SNHLY, CDR2 FYNNEI, per germline. The CDR3 nucleotides read TGTGCCAGCAGTGTGGAGCGACAGGAGTACTTC. Translating gives CASSVERQEYF.

The genes are TRBV12-3 or TRBV12-4 and TRBJ2-7; D is ambiguous. This CDR3 has 12 amino acids. V lost 7 bases, J lost 4 bases, and 11 bases lay in between. CDR3 amino acids: CASTTGGYEQYF. The CDR3 nucleotides read TGTGCCAGCACGACGGGCGGTTACGAGCAGTACTTC.

This chain connects TRBV27 to TRBJ2-1; the D is unclear. CDR3 size: 12 residues. Per the germline V gene, CDR1 is MNHEY and CDR2 is SMNVEV (reference sequence). CDR3 DNA sequence: TGTGGCGTGGGCGGTCCCTACAATGAGCAGTTCTTC. Protein: CGVGGPYNEQFF.

The chain combines TRBV6-5 with TRBJ2-3; D gene uncertain. Germline V lookup: CDR1 MNHEY, CDR2 SVGAGI. The CDR3 runs to 15 residues. Trimming shortened V by 5 bases and J by 6 bases, and 18 bases separated the two germline ends. CDR3 protein: CASSNLPTTGDTQYF. CDR3 sequence (DNA): TGTGCCAGCAGTAACTTACCGACGACCGGCGATACGCAGTATTTT.

The chain uses TRBV6-1 and TRBJ1-5; D uncertain. Germline lookup yields CDR1 MNHNS and CDR2 SASEGT. V lost 5 bases and J lost 10, with 18 bases in between. There are 14 residues in the CDR3. The DNA for the CDR3 is TGTGCCAGCAGTTCCACCGCCGAGGGTCTCCCCCAGCATTTT. This codes for CASSSTAEGLPQHF.

The rearrangement joins TRBV4-3 to TRBJ2-3, with a tentative D call TRBD2 (5 bases). Trimming removed 3 bases from V and 4 bases from J, with 8 bases in between. Germline V CDR1 and CDR2: LGHNA, YSLEER. This CDR3 is built from 13 residues. The CDR3 DNA reads as TGCGCCAGCAGCCAGGACTGGTCAGATACGCAGTATTTT. As protein: CASSQDWSDTQYF.

The rearrangement uses TRBV20-1 and TRBJ1-5, with a weak D call TRBD1 (6 bases). The CDR3 is 15 amino acids. Between the trimmed V and J ends, which lost 1 base and 4 bases, there was a span of 14 bases. Per the germline V gene, CDR1 is DFQATT and CDR2 is SNEGSKA (reference sequence). CDR3 protein: CSARAGLQGNQPQHF. CDR3 nucleotide sequence: TGCAGTGCTAGAGCGGGACTACAGGGTAATCAGCCCCAGCATTTT.

J is TRBJ2-7 and V is TRBV29-1, with 8 bases identical to TRBD1. V lost 6 bases and J lost 2; bases outside the gene matches: 6. Germline CDR1 and CDR2: SQVTM and ANQGSEA. The CDR3 covers 13 residues. The CDR3 sequence is CSVGQGHPYEQYF. The CDR3 nucleotides are TGCAGCGTAGGACAGGGTCACCCCTACGAGCAGTACTTC.

This rearrangement joins TRBV6-1 to TRBJ2-5; D is possibly TRBD1 (6 bases). The germline CDR1 and CDR2 sequences are MNHNS and SASEGT. This CDR3 has 12 residues. V lost 1 base and J lost 6, with 6 bases in between. The CDR3 DNA reads as TGTGCCAGCAGTGAAGGGGGGCAGACCCAGTACTTC. Protein: CASSEGGQTQYF.

V usage is TRBV9 and J usage is TRBJ2-5, with D possibly matching TRBD1 (6 bases). The CDR3 extends over 15 amino acids. V lost 2 bases and J 1 base, leaving 12 bases between the germline ends. Germline CDR1 SGDLS, CDR2 YYNGEE. This CDR3 reads CASSVRDIRQETQYF. CDR3 nucleotides: TGTGCCAGCAGCGTCCGGGACATACGCCAAGAGACCCAGTACTTC.

The CDR3 spells CSVGPPGYTF. The CDR3 region has the DNA TGCAGCGTTGGGCCCCCTGGCTACACCTTC. V gene TRBV29-1 combines with J gene TRBJ1-2; D uncertain. Germline values: CDR1 SQVTM, CDR2 ANQGSEA. V lost 4 bases and J lost 7, with 7 bases in between. This CDR3 region has 10 residues.

V is TRBV27 and J is TRBJ1-5, with 11 bases fitting TRBD1. Germline CDR1 and CDR2: MNHEY and SMNVEV (reference sequence). Germline trimming cut 6 bases from V and 4 bases from J; bases unmatched to any gene: 5. This CDR3 contains 15 residues. CDR3 loop: CASSRDRGVNQPQHF. The CDR3 DNA reads as TGTGCCAGCAGCCGGGACAGGGGGGTGAATCAGCCCCAGCATTTT.

The DNA of the CDR3 is TGTGCCAGCAGAGACCTAGGGGGACAGGGTGGGCGCAATCAGCCCCAGCATTTT. The encoded protein is CASRDLGGQGGRNQPQHF. The V and J genes are TRBV6-1 and TRBJ1-5, with 9 bases that match TRBD1. The germline gives CDR1 MNHNS, CDR2 SASEGT. Trimming cost V 6 bases and J 2 bases; bases outside gene matches: 14. The CDR3 consists of 18 residues.

The J gene is TRBJ2-7, the V gene TRBV20-1, with 8 bases aligning to TRBD1. The CDR3 length is 14 residues. The germline V gene encodes CDR1 DFQATT and CDR2 SNEGSKA (reference sequence). V shed 0 bases, J shed 5 bases, and the junction held 6 bases outside the gene matches. The CDR3: CSARDRTGSHEQYF. The CDR3 DNA reads as TGCAGTGCTAGAGATCGGACAGGGTCCCACGAGCAGTACTTC.